Below, 16 T cell receptor beta chains from the same sample are listed, as sequenced in a study of vaccination and CD4 T cells after COVID-19. Their specific antigens are unknown. Scientists ran DNA taken from cultured CD4+ T cells through the Oncomine TCR Beta short-read assay for sequencing. TCRdb itself ran the PCR reads through MiXCR, one entry per CDR3 protein. The sample holds about 18,000 distinct CDR3 sequences, approximately 50% seen once. Treatment of the sample: roughly 10-day PBMC culture with coronavirus spike peptide pools or control peptides (ViraFEST assay). Sequenced here: CD4+ T cells from blood, cultured in vitro, sampled before SARS-CoV-2 vaccination. All receptors derive from a human donor who received a COVID-19 vaccine.

In its sample, this clonotype is medium-sized. The chain recombines TRBV2 with TRBJ2-3; D might be TRBD2 (5 bases). Germline V gene data show CDR1 as SNHLY and CDR2 as FYNNEI. V gave up 4 bases and J gave up 9 bases, with 8 bases separating them. The length of the CDR3 is 11 residues. Written as DNA, the CDR3 is TGTGCCAGCAGTGTACTAGTAACGCAGTATTTT. This translates into CASSVLVTQYF.

The V and J genes are TRBV7-8 and TRBJ1-1; a weak D match, TRBD1 (6 bases). Looked up from germline, CDR1 is SGHVS and CDR2 is FQNEAQ. V was clipped by 0 bases and J by 4 bases, with 12 bases between them. CDR3 size: 15 residues. The CDR3 DNA is TGTGCCAGCAGCTTAGCGCTCGGCAGGGGCACTGAAGCTTTCTTT. Its protein product is CASSLALGRGTEAFF.

The chain couples TRBV24-1 to TRBJ1-5, with 8 bases that match TRBD1. CDR3 length equals 15 residues. Germline assignment: CDR1 KGHDR and CDR2 SFDVKD. V lost 3 bases, J lost 7 bases, and 7 bases stayed unmatched. The CDR3 coding sequence is TGTGCCACCAGTGATCCCGGGACAGGCGGGCAGCCCCAGCATTTT. Amino acids: CATSDPGTGGQPQHF.

The gene calls are TRBV6-1 and TRBJ1-3; no clear D. The CDR3 runs 17 residues. With 3 bases removed from V and 0 bases from J, the gap between germline ends came to 15 bases. Germline V gene data show CDR1 as MNHNS and CDR2 as SASEGT. The CDR3 DNA follows: TGTGCCAGCAGTGACCTCCGAAACGTCAGCTCTGGAAACACCATATATTTT. Encoded protein: CASSDLRNVSSGNTIYF.

V is TRBV20-1 and J is TRBJ2-2, with D possibly matching TRBD1 (6 bases). The length of the CDR3 is 15 residues. Germline V CDR1 and CDR2: DFQATT, SNEGSKA (reference sequence). The V end lost 3 bases, the J end lost 3 bases, and 14 bases lay between the germline ends. DNA of the CDR3: TGCAGTGCTAGGGACCCCAGGGGTGACACCGGGGAGCTGTTTTTT. Translation gives CSARDPRGDTGELFF.

This chain links TRBV2 with TRBJ1-1; D is undetermined. V was cut by 7 bases and J by 0 bases, with 12 bases left in between. Germline CDR1 and CDR2: SNHLY and FYNNEI. This CDR3 has 14 amino acids. For the CDR3, the DNA is TGTGCCAGCACTATCAGGTTTATGAACACTGAAGCTTTCTTT. Protein: CASTIRFMNTEAFF.

This sequence joins TRBV30 and TRBJ1-5; 11 bases line up with TRBD1. CDR3 length: 14 amino acids. Germline assignment: CDR1 GTSNPN and CDR2 SVGIG (reference sequence). DNA for the CDR3: TGTGCTTCCTCCGGGACAGGGGGGTATCAGCCCCAGCATTTT. Amino acids: CASSGTGGYQPQHF.

This clonotype was seen a few times. The genes are TRBV5-1 and TRBJ2-5; possible D gene TRBD2, 7 bases. This CDR3 has 15 amino acids. Trimming took 3 bases from V and 0 from J, leaving 12 bases between them. In germline, CDR1 is SGHRS, CDR2 YFSETQ. The chain's CDR3 is CASSWGGAHQETQYF. As DNA, the CDR3 is TGCGCCAGCAGCTGGGGGGGGGCCCACCAAGAGACCCAGTACTTC. Full variable domain (missing parts from reference TRBV5-1 and TRBJ2-5): KAGVTQTPRYLIKTRGQQVTLSCSPISGHRSVSWYQQTPGQGLQFLFEYFSETQRNKGNFPGRFSGRQFSNSRSEMNVSTLELGDSALYLCASSWGGAHQETQYFGPGTRLLVL.

This clonotype was recorded only once. The chain uses TRBV24-1 and TRBJ2-7; 10 bases agree with TRBD1. This CDR3 has 19 amino acids. The J segment lost 1 base and the V segment lost 9 bases, leaving 20 bases of the junction unmatched. Germline V gives CDR1 KGHDR, CDR2 SFDVKD. The CDR3 nucleotides read TGTGCCACCGGGCTCACTCACAAGGGACAGGGGATGGATTCCTACGAGCAGTACTTC. Protein product: CATGLTHKGQGMDSYEQYF.

The J gene is TRBJ1-6, the V gene TRBV5-1; the match to TRBD1 covers 9 bases. Trimming cost V 5 bases and J 10 bases; bases outside gene matches: 10. This CDR3 has 15 residues. Per germline, CDR1 SGHRS and CDR2 YFSETQ. CDR3 DNA sequence: TGCGCCAGCAGGGAGACAGGGGGGGAACGATCACCCCTCCACTTT. The encoded protein is CASRETGGERSPLHF.

This clonotype was counted only a few times. The genes are TRBV19 and TRBJ1-2, with 8 nucleotides matching TRBD1. This CDR3 is built from 14 residues. CDR1 is LNHDA, CDR2 SQIVND, per germline (reference sequence). Trimming at V came to 3 bases and at J to 4 bases, leaving 4 bases not matched to a gene. The CDR3 nucleotides are TGTGCCAGTAGTATCGGACAGGGAGGCTATGGCTACACCTTC. It is translated as CASSIGQGGYGYTF.

The CDR3 protein is CAWREGLAKNIQYF. CDR3 DNA sequence: TGTGCCTGGAGAGAGGGGTTAGCCAAAAACATTCAGTACTTC. V is TRBV30 and J is TRBJ2-4; D possibly matches TRBD1 or TRBD2 (5 bases each). Germline V gene sequence: CDR1 GTSNPN, CDR2 SVGIG (reference sequence). The CDR3 extends over 14 amino acids. The V end was cut by 3 bases, the J end by 0 bases, with 9 bases between.

The chain carries TRBV20-1 and TRBJ2-3, with 9 bases aligning to TRBD2. The CDR3 extends over 14 amino acids. Germline V gene lookup returns CDR1 DFQATT and CDR2 SNEGSKA (reference sequence). Trimming at V came to 2 bases and at J to 3 bases, leaving 3 bases not matched to a gene. CDR3 nucleotide sequence: TGCAGTGCTAGACCTAGCGGGGCGACAGATACGCAGTATTTT. Its translation is CSARPSGATDTQYF.

This clonotype was seen a few times. The rearrangement joins TRBV25-1 to TRBJ2-5; a weak D match, TRBD1 (6 bases). V dropped 0 bases and J dropped 5 bases, with 13 bases sitting between them. CDR1 is MGHDK, CDR2 SYGVNS, per germline. The CDR3 covers 15 residues. DNA for the CDR3: TGTGCCAGCAGTGAATACAGGGGATCCGGGGAGACCCAGTACTTC. Amino acids: CASSEYRGSGETQYF.

This chain links TRBV19 with TRBJ1-5; D uncertain. V gave up 7 bases and J gave up 0 bases, with 7 bases separating them. CDR1 is LNHDA, CDR2 SQIVND, per germline (reference sequence). This CDR3 spans 13 amino acids. In DNA form, the CDR3 reads TGTGCCAGTACGAAAAATAGCAATCAGCCCCAGCATTTT. Protein: CASTKNSNQPQHF. The complete variable domain, with remaining parts taken from reference TRBV19 and TRBJ1-5, reads DGGITQSPKYLFRKEGQNVTLSCEQNLNHDAMYWYRQDPGQGLRLIYYSQIVNDFQKGDIAEGYSVSREKKESFPLTVTSAQKNPTAFYLCASTKNSNQPQHFGDGTRLSIL.

V is TRBV7-2 and J is TRBJ1-5; D not certain. CDR1 is SGHTA, CDR2 FQGNSA, per germline. CDR3 size: 13 residues. The germline V and J ends were trimmed by 3 bases and 4 bases, with 7 bases remaining between them. In nucleotides, the CDR3 is TGTGCCAGCAGCTTGGATCCTAATCAGCCCCAGCATTTT. Its protein product is CASSLDPNQPQHF.